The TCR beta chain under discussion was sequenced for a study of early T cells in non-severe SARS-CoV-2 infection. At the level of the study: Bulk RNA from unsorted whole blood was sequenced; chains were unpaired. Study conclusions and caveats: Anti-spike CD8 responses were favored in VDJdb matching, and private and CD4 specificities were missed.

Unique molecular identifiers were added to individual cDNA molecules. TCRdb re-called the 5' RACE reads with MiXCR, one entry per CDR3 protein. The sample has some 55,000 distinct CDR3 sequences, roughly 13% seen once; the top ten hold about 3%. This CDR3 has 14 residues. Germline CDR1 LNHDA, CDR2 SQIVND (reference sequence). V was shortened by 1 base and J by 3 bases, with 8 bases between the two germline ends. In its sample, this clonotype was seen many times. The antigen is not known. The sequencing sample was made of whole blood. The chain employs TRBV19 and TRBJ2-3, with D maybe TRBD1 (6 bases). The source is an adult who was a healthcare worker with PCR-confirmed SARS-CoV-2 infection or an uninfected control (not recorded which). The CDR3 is CASSIGGTTDTQYF. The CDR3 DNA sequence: TGTGCCAGTAGTATAGGAGGGACAACAGATACGCAGTATTTT.